The 29 T cell receptor beta chains listed next were all sequenced from one sample in a study of OX40 agonist ivuxolimab in advanced cancers. Only in-frame clones appear in the TCRdb table, and some are missing; sequencing was by immunoSEQ multiplex PCR. This sample carries approximately 16,000 clones, approximately 80% of them seen once, and the ten largest clones take 30% to 45%. The sequences come from CD4+ or CD8+ T cells sorted from blood, collected in a trial of the OX40 agonist ivuxolimab. The receptors come from an adult with an advanced solid tumor such as melanoma, head and neck, liver or kidney cancer.

This clone came up a few times. CDR3 coding DNA: TGTGCCAGCAGTGAGGCCCCTGGCTACACCTTC. It is translated as CASSEAPGYTF. The chain employs TRBV6-1 and TRBJ1-2; D gene uncertain. V dropped 3 bases and J dropped 7 bases, with 6 bases sitting between them. There are 11 residues in the CDR3. Germline V gene sequence: CDR1 MNHNS, CDR2 SASEGT.

The V gene is TRBV9, the J gene TRBJ2-6; possibly TRBD1 for D (6 bases). Germline values: CDR1 SGDLS, CDR2 YYNGEE. Trimming stripped 1 base from V and 0 bases from J, with 11 bases between. The CDR3 is made up of 17 amino acids. The CDR3 DNA sequence: TGTGCCAGCAGCGTACCCACAGGGAGCTCTGGGGCCAACGTCCTGACTTTC. As protein: CASSVPTGSSGANVLTF.

V usage is TRBV7-9 and J usage is TRBJ1-6; D gene ambiguous. Germline V gene sequence: CDR1 SEHNR, CDR2 FQNEAQ (reference sequence). The germline V and J ends were trimmed by 5 bases and 7 bases, with 24 bases remaining between them. This CDR3 comprises 18 residues. CDR3 bases: TGTGCCAGCAGCACCGGCCGTAGTCTCGGCTACCTAAATTCACCCCTCCACTTT. It translates to CASSTGRSLGYLNSPLHF.

This chain uses TRBV5-1 with TRBJ1-1; the D gene is possibly TRBD1 (5 bases). Germline assignment: CDR1 SGHRS and CDR2 YFSETQ. CDR3 length: 14 residues. The V and J ends lost 2 bases and 3 bases respectively, with 11 bases between them. CDR3 amino acids: CASSFGWGDTEAFF. The CDR3 nucleotides read TGCGCCAGCAGCTTTGGTTGGGGGGACACTGAAGCTTTCTTT.

The chain links TRBV5-6 to TRBJ1-1, with 7 bases that match TRBD1. J was trimmed by 6 bases and V by 0 bases; bases with no gene match: 5. CDR1 and CDR2 from the germline V gene are SGHDT and YYEEEE. This CDR3 comprises 14 residues. The CDR3 nucleotides read TGTGCCAGCAGCTTGGGGGAGGGGGCCTCTGAAGCTTTCTTT. Translated: CASSLGEGASEAFF. Supplemented by reference TRBV5-6 and TRBJ1-1, the full variable domain reads DAGVTQSPTHLIKTRGQQVTLRCSPKSGHDTVSWYQQALGQGPQFIFQYYEEEERQRGNFPDRFSGHQFPNYSSELNVNALLLGDSALYLCASSLGEGASEAFFGQGTRLTVV.

This clone is a singleton in its sample. The chain carries TRBV5-6 and TRBJ1-1, with TRBD1 identical over 7 bases. The CDR3 is 17 residues long. Looked up from germline, CDR1 is SGHDT and CDR2 is YYEEEE. V shed 1 base, J shed 5 bases, and the junction held 14 bases outside the gene matches. The DNA of the CDR3 is TGTGCCAGCAGCTTGAGGAGAAAAACAGGGGTGAGGACTGAAGCTTTCTTT. Protein: CASSLRRKTGVRTEAFF.

The V call is TRBV4-1, the J call TRBJ1-2; D unclear. Germline-derived CDR1 and CDR2 are MGHRA and YSYEKL. The CDR3 sequence is 13 residues long. The ends were cut back, 6 bases at V and 8 bases at J, with 16 bases in the middle. CDR3 protein: CASRIKTDKGYTF. CDR3 DNA sequence: TGCGCCAGCAGAATAAAAACCGACAAAGGCTACACCTTC.

This chain links TRBV10-3 with TRBJ2-7, with 8 bases aligning to TRBD2. V lost 4 bases to trimming and J lost 4 bases; unmatched junction nucleotides: 3. CDR1 is ENHRY, CDR2 SYGVKD, per germline. The CDR3 extends over 13 amino acids. In DNA, the CDR3 is TGTGCCATCAGTGTTGCGGGGGGATACGAGCAGTACTTC. Translation: CAISVAGGYEQYF.

This chain connects TRBV5-6 to TRBJ2-3; 12 nucleotides align to TRBD2. The V and J ends lost 3 bases and 10 bases, in that order; junction bases with no gene match: 9. Germline loops: CDR1 SGHDT, CDR2 YYEEEE. CDR3 size: 15 residues. DNA of the CDR3: TGTGCCAGCAGCTCCGATACTAGCGGGGGGCCTTCGCAGTATTTT. Amino acid sequence: CASSSDTSGGPSQYF.

The chain is built from TRBV11-2 and TRBJ2-1; no reliable D call. This CDR3 has 11 residues. Trimming cost V 5 bases and J 7 bases, with 6 bases left between them. Germline V gene data show CDR1 as SGHAT and CDR2 as FQNNGV. The CDR3: CASSGLNEQFF. CDR3 sequence (DNA): TGTGCCAGCAGCGGGCTTAATGAGCAGTTCTTC.

The rearrangement joins TRBV29-1 to TRBJ2-2, with 7 nucleotides matching TRBD1. The CDR3 has 15 residues. V was clipped by 3 bases and J by 6 bases; unmatched bases: 10. Per the germline V gene, CDR1 is SQVTM and CDR2 is ANQGSEA. CDR3 in amino acids: CSVEVIDRESGELFF. The CDR3 coding sequence is TGCAGCGTTGAGGTAATCGACAGGGAGTCCGGGGAGCTGTTTTTT.

This clone was counted ten times or more. This chain joins TRBV29-1 and TRBJ1-3, with a weak D call TRBD1 (5 bases). Per germline, CDR1 SQVTM and CDR2 ANQGSEA. The CDR3 length is 13 residues. The V end lost 5 bases, the J end lost 0 bases, and 8 bases lay between the germline ends. Here the CDR3 DNA reads TGCAGCGTTAGGGGAGACTCTGGAAACACCATATATTTT. The encoded protein is CSVRGDSGNTIYF.

This chain uses TRBV6-5 with TRBJ1-1; a possible D gene is TRBD1 (5 bases). Per the germline V gene, CDR1 is MNHEY and CDR2 is SVGAGI. V was pared by 10 bases and J by 6 bases, with 18 bases between. The CDR3 runs to 13 residues. CDR3 nucleotide sequence: TGTGCCATTTCACCCGGGGTCAGGGCTGAAGCTTTCTTT. It translates to CAISPGVRAEAFF.

This sequence joins TRBV28 and TRBJ1-1; possible D gene TRBD1, 5 bases. Trimming cost V 10 bases and J 6 bases, with 15 bases left between them. This CDR3 has 12 amino acids. Germline loops: CDR1 MDHEN, CDR2 SYDVKM. CDR3: CANARWGAEAFF. Written as DNA, the CDR3 is TGTGCCAACGCCAGGTGGGGCGCTGAAGCTTTCTTT.

The V and J genes are TRBV6-4 and TRBJ1-5, with D possibly being TRBD1 (5 bases). The germline gives CDR1 MRHNA, CDR2 SNTAGT. The V and J ends lost 0 bases and 5 bases respectively, with 5 bases between them. This CDR3 has 13 residues. CDR3 loop: CASSDSGDQPQHF. The CDR3 DNA sequence: TGTGCCAGCAGTGACTCGGGGGATCAGCCCCAGCATTTT.

This clone was detected only a few times. The chain links TRBV27 to TRBJ2-7; 9 bases are a match to TRBD1. The CDR3 length is 15 residues. CDR1 is MNHEY and CDR2 is SMNVEV in the germline V gene (reference sequence). The V gene end was trimmed by 7 bases and the J gene end by 3 bases; junction bases not matched to a gene: 10. The CDR3 region is CASTQTTGGRYEQYF. In DNA form, the CDR3 reads TGTGCCAGCACCCAGACCACAGGGGGCCGCTACGAGCAGTACTTC.

The chain has TRBV7-9 and TRBJ2-7; D might be TRBD2 (6 bases). The CDR3 runs to 15 residues. V lost 1 base and J 5 bases, leaving 15 bases between the germline ends. The germline V gene has CDR1 SEHNR and CDR2 FQNEAQ (reference sequence). Written as DNA, the CDR3 is TGTGCCAGCAGCTTAGTAATGGGGGGATACGACGAGCAGTACTTC. Translated, it gives CASSLVMGGYDEQYF.

CDR3 region: CASSPRGFNTGELFF. CDR3 in DNA: TGTGCCAGCAGTCCGAGGGGCTTTAACACCGGGGAGCTGTTTTTT. This chain links TRBV5-4 with TRBJ2-2, with D perhaps being TRBD1 or TRBD2 (5 bases each). Looked up from germline, CDR1 is SGHNT and CDR2 is YYREEE (reference sequence). V shed 5 bases and J shed 2 bases, with 13 bases lying between them. The CDR3 extends over 15 amino acids.

This clone was recorded once. The gene calls are TRBV27 and TRBJ1-1; a possible D gene is TRBD1 (6 bases). Germline values: CDR1 MNHEY, CDR2 SMNVEV (reference sequence). The CDR3 extends over 16 amino acids. Trimming pared 4 bases from V and 3 bases from J, leaving 18 bases between. CDR3 coding DNA: TGTGCCAGCAGTTACCTACAGAGGGGGGGCTACACTGAAGCTTTCTTT. This translates into CASSYLQRGGYTEAFF.

The chain employs TRBV7-2 and TRBJ2-7; D is unclear. CDR3 length: 12 amino acids. CDR1 and CDR2 from the germline V gene are SGHTA and FQGNSA. The V and J ends lost 1 base and 2 bases respectively, with 3 bases between them. CDR3 DNA: TGTGCCAGCAGCTTAGGGACCTACGAGCAGTACTTC. Protein sequence: CASSLGTYEQYF.

The rearrangement joins TRBV7-9 to TRBJ1-2; D is uncertain. V lost 5 bases to trimming and J lost 4 bases, with 14 bases between them. Germline values: CDR1 SEHNR, CDR2 FQNEAQ (reference sequence). The CDR3 totals 14 residues. The CDR3 spells CASSRWENLYGYTF. CDR3 coding DNA: TGTGCCAGCAGCCGATGGGAGAATCTCTATGGCTACACCTTC.

By proportion, this clone is medium-sized. The J gene is TRBJ1-2, the V gene TRBV6-5; no reliable D call. V was pared by 6 bases and J by 5 bases, with 13 bases between. This CDR3 has 13 amino acids. The germline CDR1 and CDR2 sequences are MNHEY and SVGAGI. CDR3 nucleotide sequence: TGTGCCAGCAGCGACTTCAGTTATTATGGCTACACCTTC. Translating it yields CASSDFSYYGYTF.

This chain uses TRBV7-6 with TRBJ1-2, with 8 bases aligning to TRBD1. Germline CDR1 SGHVS, CDR2 FNYEAQ. The CDR3 length is 15 residues. The V and J ends lost 4 bases and 4 bases, in that order; junction bases with no gene match: 8. DNA of the CDR3: TGTGCCAGCAGCTCGCCGGGACAGGTGGGCTATGGCTACACCTTC. This encodes CASSSPGQVGYGYTF.

This clone was counted between two and nine times. The chain links TRBV27 to TRBJ1-5, with D perhaps TRBD1 (5 bases). CDR1 is MNHEY and CDR2 is SMNVEV in the germline V gene (reference sequence). The V gene lost 6 bases and the J gene lost 7 bases, with 16 bases spanning the gap. The CDR3 contains 14 residues. CDR3 sequence reads: CASSLGGAGQPQHF. In DNA form, the CDR3 reads TGTGCCAGCAGCCTTGGCGGGGCGGGGCAGCCCCAGCATTTT.

The rearrangement joins TRBV14 to TRBJ2-1, with 9 positions matching TRBD2. Germline values: CDR1 SGHDN, CDR2 FVKESK. This CDR3 is built from 18 residues. V was clipped by 4 bases and J by 4 bases; unmatched bases: 14. In DNA form, the CDR3 reads TGTGCCAGCAGCCCACCTAATGGGCGGGGGGGCTCGTACAATGAGCAGTTCTTC. Translated, it gives CASSPPNGRGGSYNEQFF.

The rearrangement links TRBV7-9 to TRBJ2-2; 8 nucleotides line up with TRBD1. V lost 3 bases and J lost 1; bases outside the gene matches: 4. Germline V CDR1 and CDR2: SEHNR, FQNEAQ (reference sequence). The CDR3 loop spans 16 amino acids. The CDR3 loop reads CASSFSGTGNTGELFF. For the CDR3, the DNA is TGTGCCAGCAGCTTCTCCGGGACAGGGAACACCGGGGAGCTGTTTTTT.

A few counts support this clone. The chain recombines TRBV7-3 with TRBJ1-6; perhaps TRBD1 as D (5 bases). The V end lost 0 bases, the J end lost 7 bases, and 7 bases lay between the germline ends. CDR1 is SGHTA and CDR2 is FQGTGA in the germline V gene. This CDR3 comprises 14 residues. The CDR3 region has the DNA TGTGCCAGCAGCTTAACGGGACGGAATTCACCCCTCCACTTT. It translates to CASSLTGRNSPLHF.

This clone was seen only a few times. The genes are TRBV5-4 and TRBJ2-1; 12 positions match TRBD1. From germline, CDR1 is SGHNT and CDR2 YYREEE (reference sequence). The CDR3 has 15 residues. Trimming removed 3 bases from V and 8 bases from J; junction bases left unmatched: 6. CDR3 residues: CASSSPGQGAYEQFF. DNA for the CDR3: TGTGCCAGCAGCTCCCCGGGACAGGGGGCCTATGAGCAGTTCTTC.

CDR3 loop: CASSLASGNQPQHF. DNA for the CDR3: TGTGCCAGCAGCTTAGCCTCGGGCAATCAGCCCCAGCATTTT. The chain combines TRBV5-6 with TRBJ1-5; D gene unclear. The CDR3 totals 14 residues. Looked up from germline, CDR1 is SGHDT and CDR2 is YYEEEE. V shed 2 bases and J shed 2 bases, with 8 bases lying between them. Filled out from reference TRBV5-6 and TRBJ1-5, the complete variable domain reads DAGVTQSPTHLIKTRGQQVTLRCSPKSGHDTVSWYQQALGQGPQFIFQYYEEEERQRGNFPDRFSGHQFPNYSSELNVNALLLGDSALYLCASSLASGNQPQHFGDGTRLSIL.